This TCR beta chain came from a study of technical replicates of blood from several donors (dated by TCRdb to 2017 to 2019). Its CDR3 holds 11 amino acids, cysteine through phenylalanine. Only the CDR3 part of the read is kept: 33 bases, read in frame from the first base. Reading the germline V gene (reference sequence) gives CDR1 SEHNR and CDR2 FQNEAQ. Relative to germline, V is 5 bases shorter and J is 3 bases shorter, with 4 bases between their ends. The protocol used for the library was the immunoSEQ multiplex PCR assay. TCRdb's version of the immuneACCESS table is confined to in-frame rearrangements and falls short of the full clone set. An unresolved V gene accounts for under half of the shortfall where checked; the remainder is of unknown origin. For this sample the table gives under 90,000 clones, of which 94% were detected only once. The leading ten clones occupy under 0.3% of the sample.

Worth noting for this clone: The clone's antigen remains unknown. One base away there is no much larger clone; base qualities are not given.

In this chain, TRBV7-9 is recombined with TRBJ1-1; the D gene is not confidently resolved. Sequencing was done on a sample of T cells isolated from PBMCs. This TCR derives from a human donor in good health. The CDR3 region: CASSPYTEAFF. The base sequence is TGTGCCAGCAGCCCATACACTGAAGCTTTCTTT.